Shown below are 11 T cell receptor beta chains from a single sample sequenced in a study of cytomegalovirus exposure and HLA in healthy donors. PCR involved 60 Vbeta and 13 Jbeta primers. This table comes from immunoSEQ multiplex PCR, and its TCRdb copy is limited to in-frame clones, with some not included. The sample yields roughly 250,000 clones, 75% to 85% seen once. Sequencing used PBMCs. All receptors come from a girl aged 2 to 10 in good health and CMV-seronegative.

A word on this clone: Germline and junction disagree at one end, which may indicate a read error. Other nucleotide sequences from this sample produce the same CDR3. The chain couples TRBV27 to TRBJ1-5, with D perhaps TRBD1 (6 bases). Per the germline V gene, CDR1 is MNHEY and CDR2 is SMNVEV (reference sequence). This CDR3 has 13 residues. CDR3 DNA sequence: TGTGCTAGCAGACAAACAGGGAATCAGCCCCAGCATTTT. Encoded protein: CASRQTGNQPQHF.

The J gene is TRBJ2-7, the V gene TRBV6-5; TRBD1 agrees at 11 bases. Germline lookup yields CDR1 MNHEY and CDR2 SVGAGI. V gave up 4 bases and J gave up 5 bases; unmatched junction bases: 1. The CDR3 runs 13 residues. CDR3 DNA: TGTGCCAGCAGTTGGACAGGGGGCCACGAGCAGTACTTC. It translates to CASSWTGGHEQYF.

The chain couples TRBV10-3 to TRBJ2-2; possible D gene TRBD1, 6 bases. Looked up from germline, CDR1 is ENHRY and CDR2 is SYGVKD. The CDR3 runs to 14 residues. Trimming took 6 bases from V and 2 from J, leaving 10 bases between them. CDR3 sequence reads: CAIRRTDNTGELFF. Written as DNA, the CDR3 is TGTGCCATCAGGAGGACAGATAACACCGGGGAGCTGTTTTTT.

The chain is built from TRBV6-4 and TRBJ2-1, with 10 bases matching TRBD2. CDR1 and CDR2 (germline): MRHNA, SNTAGT. V was pared by 4 bases and J by 5 bases, with 2 bases of the junction left unmatched. The length of the CDR3 is 14 residues. DNA of the CDR3: TGTGCCAGCAGTGTTAGCGGGGGGAACAATGAGCAGTTCTTC. Its translation is CASSVSGGNNEQFF.

CDR3 protein: CASSFLGSGRVEQFF. CDR3 nucleotide sequence: TGTGCCAGCAGTTTTTTGGGTAGCGGGAGGGTTGAGCAGTTCTTC. This chain connects TRBV27 to TRBJ2-1, with TRBD2 identical over 11 bases. The V gene's germline CDR1 is MNHEY and CDR2 SMNVEV (reference sequence). The CDR3 covers 15 residues. Trimming took 3 bases from V and 9 from J; bases not matched to a gene: 7.

This chain joins TRBV19 and TRBJ1-6; 8 bases fit TRBD1. This CDR3 has 14 residues. Germline V gene sequence: CDR1 LNHDA, CDR2 SQIVND (reference sequence). With 3 bases clipped from V and 8 bases from J, the junction kept 3 bases outside the gene matches. The DNA for the CDR3 is TGTGCCAGTAGTATCGACAGGGGCCATTCACCCCTCCACTTT. Protein sequence: CASSIDRGHSPLHF.

The chain links TRBV13 to TRBJ2-5; 10 nucleotides line up with TRBD2. Per the germline V gene, CDR1 is PRHDT and CDR2 is FYEKMQ (reference sequence). The CDR3 covers 18 residues. The V segment lost 2 bases and the J segment 5 bases; nucleotides outside the gene matches: 14. CDR3: CASSLFSAGGQVGETQYF. Here the CDR3 DNA reads TGTGCCAGCAGCTTATTCTCAGCGGGGGGGCAGGTCGGTGAGACCCAGTACTTC.

This clone was found once. The V gene is TRBV2, the J gene TRBJ1-5; 7 bases are shared with TRBD1. The CDR3 is made up of 13 amino acids. Germline lookup yields CDR1 SNHLY and CDR2 FYNNEI. Trimming cost V 8 bases and J 4 bases; bases outside gene matches: 5. The CDR3: CASHRDSNQPQHF. The CDR3 bases are TGTGCCAGCCACCGGGACAGTAATCAGCCCCAGCATTTT.

V is TRBV10-3 and J is TRBJ2-7, with D possibly TRBD2 on 6 matching bases. The germline gives CDR1 ENHRY, CDR2 SYGVKD. This CDR3 spans 20 amino acids. V was cut by 5 bases and J by 3 bases, with 32 bases left in between. CDR3 sequence reads: CAISLKVLGLASPIIYEQYF. As DNA, the CDR3 is TGTGCCATCAGTCTTAAGGTTCTAGGGCTAGCGAGCCCCATTATCTACGAGCAGTACTTC.

The J gene is TRBJ1-5, the V gene TRBV7-2; a weak D match, TRBD1 (5 bases). V shed 4 bases and J shed 7 bases, with 14 bases lying between them. The CDR3 covers 14 residues. Germline V gene data show CDR1 as SGHTA and CDR2 as FQGNSA. The CDR3 reads CASSSDWGGQPQHF. The DNA for the CDR3 is TGTGCCAGCAGCTCCGATTGGGGGGGACAGCCCCAGCATTTT.

On this clone: A read error may account for a junction end that differs from germline. The chain employs TRBV5-1 and TRBJ2-7; 7 bases align to TRBD2. The CDR3 has 14 residues. Germline loops: CDR1 SGHRS, CDR2 YFSETQ. CDR3: CASSLEAGVRTTSF. The CDR3 region has the DNA TGCGCCAGCAGCTTGGAGGCGGGGGTCCGGACTACCTCCTTC.